The following is a T cell receptor (beta chain) sequence with its context. Original methodology: Reference gene primer amplification yielded estimated nucleated cell counts. Assay: immunoSEQ multiplex PCR; the TCRdb copy retains only in-frame clones and omits some. V and J calls and clone size follow that table, whereas D and trimming were derived from the DNA. Of around 99,000 clones listed, over 60% are singletons. The data were taken from a study of blood T cell repertoires in COVID-19. Across the study: Specimens from acute and convalescent COVID-19 originated in the United States, Italy and Spain. The cDNA or gDNA used as material had been derived from T cells, B-cell-depleted T cells, or PBMCs.

This CDR3 is built from 13 residues. V was pared by 10 bases and J by 5 bases, with 5 bases of the junction left unmatched. Germline V gene sequence: CDR1 MNHEY, CDR2 SVGAGI. This sequence was found in a man between 65 and 85 years old with acute or convalescent COVID-19. Sequenced sample: peripheral blood. This chain connects TRBV6-5 to TRBJ2-2; 9 nucleotides agree with TRBD2. Here the CDR3 DNA reads TGTGCCATCTCTAGCGGGGTAACCGGGGAGCTGTTTTTT. Translating gives CAISSGVTGELFF.